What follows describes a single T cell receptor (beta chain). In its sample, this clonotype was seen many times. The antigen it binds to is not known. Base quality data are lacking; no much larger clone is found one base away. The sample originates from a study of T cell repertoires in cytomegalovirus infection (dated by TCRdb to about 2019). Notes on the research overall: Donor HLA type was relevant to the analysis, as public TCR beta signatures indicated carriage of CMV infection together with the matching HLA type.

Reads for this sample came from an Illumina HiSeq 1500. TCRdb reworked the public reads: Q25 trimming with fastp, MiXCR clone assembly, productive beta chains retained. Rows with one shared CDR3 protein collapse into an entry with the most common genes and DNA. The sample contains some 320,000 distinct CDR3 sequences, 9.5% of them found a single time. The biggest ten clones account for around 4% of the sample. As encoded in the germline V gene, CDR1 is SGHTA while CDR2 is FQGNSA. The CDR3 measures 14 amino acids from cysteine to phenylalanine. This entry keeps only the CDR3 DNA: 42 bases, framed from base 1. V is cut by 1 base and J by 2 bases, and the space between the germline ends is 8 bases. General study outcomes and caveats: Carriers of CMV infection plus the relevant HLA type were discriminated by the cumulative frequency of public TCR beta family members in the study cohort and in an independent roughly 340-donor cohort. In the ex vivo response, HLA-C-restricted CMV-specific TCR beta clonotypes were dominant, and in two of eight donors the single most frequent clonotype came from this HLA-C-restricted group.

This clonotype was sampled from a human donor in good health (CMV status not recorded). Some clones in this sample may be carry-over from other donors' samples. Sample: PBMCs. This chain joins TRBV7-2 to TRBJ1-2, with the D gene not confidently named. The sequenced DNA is TGTGCCAGCAGCTTAGATTTTGGCAACTATGGCTACACCTTC. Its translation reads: CASSLDFGNYGYTF.